This is a list of T cell receptor beta chains from one sample in a study of cytomegalovirus exposure and HLA in healthy donors. Here immunoSEQ multiplex PCR was the method, and the copy in TCRdb shows in-frame clones only, minus some. Found here are about 240,000 clones, 75% to 85% of them singletons; the top ten hold about 7.5%. Sample: PBMCs. Every receptor here comes from a woman aged 55-70 years in good health and CMV-seropositive. Both conserved end residues are part of each CDR3. D genes are given only for firm matches. Clone size appears in some rows only: once, few, many, or a class for an expanded clone.

v_gene	d_gene	abundance	j_gene	CDR3aa	CDR3nt
TRBV5-6	TRBD1	-	TRBJ1-6	CASSRGQGRNSPLHF	TGTGCCAGCAGCCGTGGACAGGGCCGGAATTCACCCCTCCACTTT
TRBV9	TRBD1	-	TRBJ1-3	CASSGNRGGSGNTIYF	TGTGCCAGCAGCGGAAACAGGGGGGGCTCTGGAAACACCATATATTTT
TRBV27	TRBD1	-	TRBJ2-7	CASTSQTGVGVGEQYF	TGTGCCAGCACCTCCCAGACAGGGGTTGGGGTTGGCGAGCAGTACTTC
TRBV27	-	-	TRBJ1-2	CASSLSEHYGYTF	TGTGCCAGCAGTTTATCGGAGCACTATGGCTACACCTTC
TRBV30	-	-	TRBJ1-5	CAWILDWGLNQPQHF	TGTGCCTGGATTCTTGATTGGGGGCTTAATCAGCCCCAGCATTTT
TRBV7-3	TRBD1	-	TRBJ2-1	CASSSTGGLLYNEQFF	TGTGCCAGCAGCTCAACAGGGGGCTTACTTTACAATGAGCAGTTCTTC
TRBV7-6	-	-	TRBJ2-6	CASSRGQGPYSGANVLTF	TGTGCCAGCAGCCGTGGGCAGGGCCCCTACTCTGGGGCCAACGTCCTGACTTTC
TRBV2	-	-	TRBJ2-5	CASGRPQETQYF	TGTGCCAGCGGGAGACCGCAAGAGACCCAGTACTTC
TRBV5-1	-	-	TRBJ2-7	CASSLDFYEQYF	TGCGCCAGCAGCTTGGACTTCTACGAGCAGTACTTC
TRBV5-1	-	-	TRBJ1-3	CASSLGNQGSGNTIYF	TGCGCCAGCAGCTTAGGCAATCAGGGAAGTGGAAACACCATATATTTT
TRBV7-2	-	-	TRBJ2-7	CASSLEGGGSYEQYF	TGTGCCAGCAGCTTAGAAGGGGGAGGGTCCTACGAGCAGTACTTC
TRBV5-6	TRBD2	-	TRBJ2-7	CASSLLGLAATYEQYF	TGTGCCAGCAGCCTGCTCGGACTAGCGGCTACCTACGAGCAGTACTTC
TRBV14	TRBD2	once	TRBJ2-1	CASSQVGRGFTPYNEQFF	TGTGCCAGCAGCCAAGTGGGGCGGGGGTTTACCCCCTACAATGAGCAGTTCTTC
TRBV27	-	-	TRBJ1-4	CASSLEPFGEKLFF	TGTGCCAGCAGTTTGGAGCCGTTCGGTGAAAAACTGTTTTTT
TRBV6-5	-	-	TRBJ1-1	CASTGHLNTEAFF	TGTGCCAGCACCGGACACCTGAACACTGAAGCTTTCTTT
TRBV27	TRBD1	-	TRBJ1-2	CASSLSWDRRNYGYTF	TGTGCCAGCAGTTTATCGTGGGACAGACGTAACTATGGCTACACCTTC
TRBV29-1	-	-	TRBJ2-7	CSVTGTSFYEQYF	TGCAGCGTCACCGGGACATCCTTTTACGAGCAGTACTTC
TRBV5-4	TRBD2	-	TRBJ2-7	CASSLSGISYEQYF	TGTGCCAGCAGCTTGAGCGGGATCTCCTACGAGCAGTACTTC
TRBV18	TRBD1	-	TRBJ1-1	CASSPNIGTGQTEAFF	TGTGCCAGCTCACCTAACATAGGGACAGGGCAGACTGAAGCTTTCTTT
TRBV27	-	-	TRBJ2-5	CASSWREGETQYF	TGTGCCAGCAGTTGGCGTGAGGGTGAGACCCAGTACTTC
TRBV6-5	TRBD1	-	TRBJ1-2	CASSSSWTGAGYGYTF	TGTGCCAGCAGTTCGAGCTGGACAGGGGCGGGGTATGGCTACACCTTC
TRBV7-9	TRBD1	-	TRBJ2-7	CASSSTGDEQYF	TGTGCCAGCAGCTCGACAGGGGACGAGCAGTACTTC
TRBV7-9	-	-	TRBJ2-3	CAIRNAGSTDTQYF	TGTGCCATCCGGAATGCAGGGTCCACAGATACGCAGTATTTT
TRBV19	-	once	TRBJ1-1	CASSISIRGVPVGTEAFF	TGTGCCAGTAGTATCTCAATCCGGGGGGTACCCGTTGGCACTGAAGCTTTCTTT
TRBV5-1	-	few	TRBJ1-4	CASSLASVVSGEKLFF	TGCGCCAGCAGCTTGGCCTCTGTTGTGTCAGGTGAAAAACTGTTTTTT
TRBV4-2	TRBD1	few	TRBJ2-2	CASSRPGQVPGELFF	TGTGCCAGCAGCCGACCGGGACAGGTTCCCGGGGAGCTGTTTTTT
TRBV9	-	-	TRBJ2-7	CASSAGTPRPYEQYF	TGTGCCAGCAGCGCGGGGACTCCCCGTCCCTACGAGCAGTACTTC
TRBV27	-	-	TRBJ1-2	CASSFGGRGNYGYTF	TGTGCCAGCAGTTTCGGGGGGCGGGGTAACTATGGCTACACCTTC
TRBV28	TRBD1	few	TRBJ2-7	CASSPPGGAGEQYF	TGTGCCAGCAGTCCCCCAGGGGGCGCGGGGGAGCAGTACTTC
TRBV28	-	-	TRBJ2-7	CASNPRMRDYEQYF	TGTGCCAGCAACCCTCGGATGAGGGACTACGAGCAGTACTTC
TRBV29-1	-	-	TRBJ2-7	CSVVGGFGYEQYF	TGCAGCGTTGTTGGCGGATTTGGTTACGAGCAGTACTTC
TRBV7-3	-	-	TRBJ2-1	CASSPPGWSYNEQFF	TGTGCCAGCAGCCCTCCGGGATGGTCCTACAATGAGCAGTTCTTC
TRBV19	-	few	TRBJ1-2	CASSPRGEYGYTF	TGTGCCAGTAGTCCCCGCGGGGAGTATGGCTACACCTTC
TRBV7-9	-	-	TRBJ1-5	CASSPREGAGPQHF	TGTGCCAGCAGCCCCCGTGAAGGCGCGGGGCCCCAGCATTTT
TRBV6-5	TRBD2	-	TRBJ2-1	CASSYASGPYNEQFF	TGTGCCAGCAGTTACGCTAGCGGGCCCTACAATGAGCAGTTCTTC
TRBV20-1	-	-	TRBJ2-7	CSALAVYEQYF	TGCAGTGCTCTGGCGGTTTACGAGCAGTACTTC